This T cell receptor (beta chain) was identified in a study of control samples from healthy donors and cancer patients. Profiling relied on immunoSEQ multiplex PCR, and the TCRdb table lists in-frame clones only, not all of them. The sample lists some 130,000 clones, about nine tenths occurring once. V was trimmed by 6 bases and J by 3 bases, leaving 14 bases between them. Per the germline V gene, CDR1 is SNHLY and CDR2 is FYNNEI. The CDR3 runs to 15 residues. The rearrangement links TRBV2 to TRBJ2-2, with a possible D match to TRBD1 (6 bases). This clonotype was obtained from a man younger than 35 in good health. Sequencing was carried out using blood. The CDR3 DNA follows: TGTGCCAGCAGCGTACAGGGTAGGGACACCGGGGAGCTGTTTTTT. Translation gives CASSVQGRDTGELFF. Based on the CDR3 plus reference TRBV2 and TRBJ2-2, the full variable domain is EPEVTQTPSHQVTQMGQEVILRCVPISNHLYFYWYRQILGQKVEFLVSFYNNEISEKSEIFDDQFSVERPDGSNFTLKIRSTKLEDSAMYFCASSVQGRDTGELFFGEGSRLTVL.